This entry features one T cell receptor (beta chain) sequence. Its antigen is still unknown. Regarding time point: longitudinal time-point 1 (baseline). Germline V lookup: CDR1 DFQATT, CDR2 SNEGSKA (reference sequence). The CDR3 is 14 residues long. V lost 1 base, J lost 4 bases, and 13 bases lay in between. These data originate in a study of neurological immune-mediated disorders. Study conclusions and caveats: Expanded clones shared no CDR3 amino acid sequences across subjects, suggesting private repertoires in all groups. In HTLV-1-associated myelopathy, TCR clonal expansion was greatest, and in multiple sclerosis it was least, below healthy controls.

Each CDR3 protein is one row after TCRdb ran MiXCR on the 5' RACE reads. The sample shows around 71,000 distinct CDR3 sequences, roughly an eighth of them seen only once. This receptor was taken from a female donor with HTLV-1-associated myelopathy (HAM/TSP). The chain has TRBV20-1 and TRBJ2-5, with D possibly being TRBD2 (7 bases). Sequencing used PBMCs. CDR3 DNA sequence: TGCAGTGCTAGAGGGGGGGGCCTACGAGAGACCCAGTACTTC. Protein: CSARGGGLRETQYF.